Reported below is one TCR beta chain. Its antigen is unidentified. The source of the sample is a study of cytomegalovirus exposure and HLA in healthy donors. Study-wide context: Approximately 180 million T cells yielded 100 million or so unique TCR beta sequences, as an earlier analysis found. Overall study results and limits: TCR beta sequences reportedly predicted most subjects' HLA-A and HLA-B alleles accurately. Later findings reportedly placed an Asian-associated ancestry cluster below the approximately 670-donor mean for N-insertions.

Both 60 Vbeta primers and 13 Jbeta primers went into the PCR. In the original analysis: Some 80 million unique TCR beta chains, 9 million to 14 million shared, were counted in a later analysis. Clones were read by immunoSEQ multiplex PCR, and TCRdb kept only the in-frame ones, dropping some. That table gives V, J and clone size, and the DNA gave D and trimming. The sample lists 250,000 to 350,000 clones, more than 80% occurring once. Sequences were obtained from PBMCs. This receptor was obtained from a man aged 35 to 55 in good health and CMV-seropositive.

CDR3 nucleotide sequence: TGCGCCAGCAGGGCCTTCTCAGGGAACACCGCGAACACCGGGGAGCTGTTTTTT. This translates into CASRAFSGNTANTGELFF. The V and J genes are TRBV5-1 and TRBJ2-2, with D perhaps TRBD1 (5 bases). This CDR3 region has 18 residues. Germline lookup yields CDR1 SGHRS and CDR2 YFSETQ. Trimming removed 5 bases at V and 0 bases at J, with 20 bases between.